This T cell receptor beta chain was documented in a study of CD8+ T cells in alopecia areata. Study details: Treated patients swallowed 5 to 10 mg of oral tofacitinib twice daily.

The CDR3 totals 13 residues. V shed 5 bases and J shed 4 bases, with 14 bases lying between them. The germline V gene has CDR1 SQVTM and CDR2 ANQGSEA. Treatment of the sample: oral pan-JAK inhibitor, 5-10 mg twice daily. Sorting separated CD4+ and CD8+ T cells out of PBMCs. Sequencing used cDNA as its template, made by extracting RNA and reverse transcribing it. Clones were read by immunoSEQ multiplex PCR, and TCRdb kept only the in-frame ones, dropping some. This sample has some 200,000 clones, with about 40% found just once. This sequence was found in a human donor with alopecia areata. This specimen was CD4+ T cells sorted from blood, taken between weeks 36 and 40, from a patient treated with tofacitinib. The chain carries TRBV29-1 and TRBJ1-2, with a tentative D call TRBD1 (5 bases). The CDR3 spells CSVSLTRGYGYTF. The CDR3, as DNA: TGCAGCGTTTCACTCACAAGGGGCTATGGCTACACCTTC.